This T cell receptor beta chain originates from a study of blood T cell repertoires in COVID-19. Study-wide background: Spain, Italy and the United States supplied samples that represented acute and convalescent COVID-19.

Per the study methods: Reference gene primer amplification in the assay estimated nucleated cell counts. Clones were sequenced by immunoSEQ multiplex PCR, and TCRdb holds only the in-frame ones, with some missing. V, J and clone size derive from that table, while D and trimming were established from the DNA sequence. The sample yields around 43,000 clones, about four fifths seen once. The CDR3 totals 15 residues. The germline V gene has CDR1 MRHNA and CDR2 SNTAGT. The junction had 6 bases not matched to a gene; V was cut back by 5 bases and J by 4 bases. The rearrangement joins TRBV6-4 to TRBJ1-2; 11 bases map to TRBD1. Sequencing was carried out using peripheral blood. The sequence derives from a human donor in a cohort sampled during active COVID-19. CDR3 nucleotides: TGTGCCAGCAGTCCGGGACAGGGGGAAGGCTATGGCTACACCTTC. It yields the protein CASSPGQGEGYGYTF.